This entry lists 13 T cell receptor beta chains sequenced from one sample in a study of blood T cells in healthy people across ages. Together with a sample-barcoded 5' primer, a J-beta primer mix was included in a second PCR lasting roughly 6 to 12 cycles. Via MiXCR, TCRdb re-called the 5' RACE reads, giving one row per CDR3 protein. The sample holds 800,000 to 950,000 distinct CDR3 sequences; approximately 35% are singletons and the top ten take over 10%. Material: blood. These receptors originate from a man between 18 and 29 years old in good health.

This clonotype was detected many times. The V gene is TRBV28, the J gene TRBJ1-1; D is unresolved. Germline V gene lookup returns CDR1 MDHEN and CDR2 SYDVKM. Trimming shortened V by 2 bases and J by 2 bases, and 6 bases separated the two germline ends. The CDR3 is 13 residues long. The CDR3 sequence is CASSLPGNTEAFF. As DNA, the CDR3 is TGTGCCAGCAGTTTACCCGGTAACACTGAAGCTTTCTTT.

The chain carries TRBV7-2 and TRBJ1-6; 10 bases align to TRBD1. CDR1 and CDR2 (germline): SGHTA, FQGNSA. Losses at the gene ends were 3 bases for V and 7 bases for J; bases not matched to a gene: 6. CDR3 length equals 16 residues. Here the CDR3 DNA reads TGTGCCAGCAGCTTGATATGGACAGGGGGAAATTCACCCCTCCACTTT. Protein: CASSLIWTGGNSPLHF.

This clonotype was detected a few times. The chain employs TRBV16 and TRBJ1-4; D uncertain. Trimming removed 4 bases from V and 0 bases from J, with 9 bases in between. The CDR3 covers 15 residues. CDR1 KGHSY and CDR2 FQNENV come from the germline V gene. This chain's CDR3 is CASSLPLATNEKLFF. The CDR3 nucleotides are TGTGCCAGCAGCCTTCCACTAGCAACTAATGAAAAACTGTTTTTT.

The chain combines TRBV4-3 with TRBJ2-1, with unresolved D. The germline V and J ends were trimmed by 4 bases and 5 bases, with 9 bases remaining between them. The germline V gene encodes CDR1 LGHNA and CDR2 YSLEER. The CDR3 is made up of 13 amino acids. DNA for the CDR3: TGCGCCAGCAGCCTAATACTTCACAATGAGCAGTTCTTC. Amino acid sequence: CASSLILHNEQFF.

This clonotype has a handful of counts. The chain has TRBV4-2 and TRBJ2-7, with D uncertain. The CDR3 contains 16 residues. Trimming took off 1 base at V and 6 bases at J, with 19 bases between the two ends. Germline CDR1 and CDR2: LGHNA and YNFKEQ. The CDR3 DNA follows: TGTGCCAGCAGCCAAGGAGTAAGGGCAGCAAGCTCCGAGCAGTACTTC. This encodes CASSQGVRAASSEQYF.

This sequence joins TRBV10-3 and TRBJ2-2; 7 bases map to TRBD2. Germline lookup yields CDR1 ENHRY and CDR2 SYGVKD. The CDR3 loop spans 14 amino acids. V lost 8 bases and J lost 5; bases outside the gene matches: 8. CDR3 nucleotides: TGTGCCATCCGCGCGGGAGTTCGAACCGGGGAGCTGTTTTTT. Translated: CAIRAGVRTGELFF.

To note about this clonotype: The junction and the germline gene differ at one end; a read error may be behind it. The chain has TRBV14 and TRBJ1-4, with D hard to call. Germline CDR1 and CDR2: SGHDN and FVKESK. The CDR3 length is 14 residues. The CDR3 nucleotides read TGTGCCAGCAACCAAGATCTGGCCAATGAAAAACTGTTTTTT. It yields the protein CASNQDLANEKLFF.

The chain links TRBV18 to TRBJ2-6, with unresolved D. CDR1 is KGHSH and CDR2 is LQKENI in the germline V gene. The CDR3 covers 14 residues. Trimming shortened V by 2 bases and J by 7 bases, and 9 bases separated the two germline ends. CDR3 coding DNA: TGTGCCAGCTCACCAAGCTCAGTCGCCAACGTCCTGACTTTC. Translating it yields CASSPSSVANVLTF.

This clonotype has a handful of counts. The chain carries TRBV5-1 and TRBJ2-5, with 8 nucleotides matching TRBD1. Losses at the gene ends were 4 bases for V and 5 bases for J; bases not matched to a gene: 4. Per the germline V gene, CDR1 is SGHRS and CDR2 is YFSETQ. The CDR3 contains 13 residues. CDR3 in amino acids: CASSPDRVETQYF. The CDR3 nucleotides are TGCGCCAGCAGCCCGGACAGGGTGGAGACCCAGTACTTC.

This clonotype was observed a handful of times. The chain combines TRBV20-1 with TRBJ1-1; the match to TRBD1 covers 10 bases. After removal of 3 bases from V and 5 bases from J, the junction contained 12 bases not matched to a gene. This CDR3 region has 16 residues. Germline V gene lookup returns CDR1 DFQATT and CDR2 SNEGSKA (reference sequence). In nucleotides, the CDR3 is TGCAGTGCTAGCCCCCGGGACAGGGGAGGCGGGACTGAAGCTTTCTTT. Protein product: CSASPRDRGGGTEAFF.

The chain employs TRBV7-2 and TRBJ1-2; 8 bases agree with TRBD1. This CDR3 comprises 14 residues. The junction had 10 bases not matched to a gene; V was cut back by 5 bases and J by 8 bases. Germline loops: CDR1 SGHTA, CDR2 FQGNSA. The CDR3 coding sequence is TGTGCCAGCAGCCCGGACAGGGCAGGAGGGGGCTACACCTTC. It translates to CASSPDRAGGGYTF.

A few counts support this clonotype. V gene TRBV20-1 combines with J gene TRBJ1-3; D not certain. The V gene lost 1 base and the J gene lost 2 bases, with 15 bases spanning the gap. The CDR3 runs to 16 residues. The germline CDR1 and CDR2 sequences are DFQATT and SNEGSKA (reference sequence). CDR3 protein: CSARGQGRMAGNTIYF. The DNA of the CDR3 is TGCAGTGCTAGAGGTCAAGGGAGGATGGCTGGAAACACCATATATTTT.

V gene TRBV5-1 combines with J gene TRBJ2-5, with a tentative D call TRBD2 (5 bases). V was trimmed by 3 bases and J by 5 bases, leaving 14 bases between them. Per the germline V gene, CDR1 is SGHRS and CDR2 is YFSETQ. This CDR3 has 14 residues. The CDR3 nucleotides are TGCGCCAGCAGCTCCATCGGACTGAGGGAGACCCAGTACTTC. It is translated as CASSSIGLRETQYF.